This T cell receptor beta chain derives from a study of cytomegalovirus exposure and HLA in healthy donors. Study-level points and caveats: While the bulk of TCR sequences proved rare, some public TCRs turned up in many donors. A subsequent analysis found that TCR clusters from the first cohort also tended to co-occur in the approximately 120 validation repertoires, with 90% to 95% of cluster scores above 0. Reportedly, cytomegalovirus status was diagnosed with high sensitivity and specificity. Researchers counted over 150 TCR beta chains as cytomegalovirus-associated.

This table comes from immunoSEQ multiplex PCR, and its TCRdb copy is limited to in-frame clones, with some not included. The repertoire consists of approximately 73,000 clones, with roughly 95% occurring once and the leading ten covering approximately 3.3%. On this clone itself: What it recognizes is unknown.

Germline V gene data show CDR1 as SGHNT and CDR2 as YYREEE (reference sequence). V was clipped by 3 bases and J by 10 bases, with 20 bases between them. The CDR3 is made up of 16 amino acids. The sequenced sample was PBMCs. This chain joins TRBV5-4 and TRBJ1-6; D is perhaps TRBD1 (6 bases). The clonotype originates from a young man in good health and CMV-seronegative. This CDR3 is CASSSGGQMRGSPLHF. DNA of the CDR3: TGTGCCAGCAGCTCAGGAGGACAGATGAGAGGGTCACCCCTCCACTTT.